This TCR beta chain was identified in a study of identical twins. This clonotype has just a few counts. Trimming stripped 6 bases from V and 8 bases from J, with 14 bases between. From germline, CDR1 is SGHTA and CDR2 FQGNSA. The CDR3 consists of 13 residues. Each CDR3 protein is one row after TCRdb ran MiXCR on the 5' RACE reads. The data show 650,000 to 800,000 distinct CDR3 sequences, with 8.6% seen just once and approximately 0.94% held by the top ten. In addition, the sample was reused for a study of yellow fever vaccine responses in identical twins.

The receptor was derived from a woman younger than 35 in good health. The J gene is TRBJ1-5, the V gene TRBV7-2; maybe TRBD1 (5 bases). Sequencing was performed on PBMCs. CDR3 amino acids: CASSRSGGEPQHF. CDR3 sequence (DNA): TGTGCCAGCAGTCGCAGCGGGGGGGAGCCCCAGCATTTT. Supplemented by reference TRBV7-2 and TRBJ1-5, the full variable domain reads GAGVSQSPSNKVTEKGKDVELRCDPISGHTALYWYRQSLGQGLEFLIYFQGNSAPDKSGLPSDRFSAERTGGSVSTLTIQRTQQEDSAVYLCASSRSGGEPQHFGDGTRLSIL.